The rows below give T cell receptor beta chains drawn from one sample of a study of shared clonotypes between healthy human individuals. Repertoires were generated with immunoSEQ multiplex PCR, while TCRdb's copy carries only in-frame clones and drops some. The sample contains over a million clones, roughly 98.5% of which appear only once. Sequenced input: naive CD4+ T cells sorted from blood. These TCRs come from a man between 25 and 39 years old in good health. The CDR3 runs from the conserved cysteine through the conserved F or W. Some rows have no size entry. The others give once, few or many, or a class for an expanded clone.

j_call v_call clone_size cdr3_aa
TRBJ2-7 TRBV29-1 - CSVALGYEQYF
TRBJ1-4 TRBV19 - CASSIAKESNEKLFF
TRBJ2-2 TRBV7-2 - CASSREAGGPGELFF
TRBJ2-5 TRBV14 - CASSHPGHPSQETQYF
TRBJ2-7 TRBV9 - CASSVGTEAYEQYF
TRBJ1-1 TRBV5-1 - CASSLGVMNTEAFF
TRBJ1-2 TRBV5-5 - CASSFRVRDGYTF
TRBJ2-7 TRBV12-5 - CASGLVLGGVIEQYF
TRBJ1-2 TRBV5-6 - CASSLAKGTATF
TRBJ2-7 TRBV28 - CASSYGQAYEQYF
TRBJ1-1 TRBV9 - CASSVDLGPNTEAFF
TRBJ2-5 TRBV11-2 - CASSPEGPGGGYQETQYF
TRBJ2-7 TRBV6-1 - CAIKPGLAAYEQYF
TRBJ2-5 TRBV5-1 - CASSSGLAGGPKTQYF
TRBJ1-5 TRBV11-3 - CASSPPGVNQPQHF
TRBJ2-3 TRBV19 - CASSTPGSTDTQYF
TRBJ2-1 TRBV2 - CASSDVGEGEQFF
TRBJ1-2 TRBV28 - CASSLGRANYGYTF
TRBJ2-7 TRBV7-2 - CASSLGRFSYEQYF
TRBJ1-1 TRBV29-1 - CSVETGVNTEAFF
TRBJ2-7 TRBV7-8 - CASSRASVRGKSYEQYF
TRBJ1-2 TRBV7-2 few CASSWTANYGYTF
TRBJ2-7 TRBV29-1 - CSVLAGSAYEQYF
TRBJ2-1 TRBV5-1 - CASSLADSSYNEQFF
TRBJ2-7 TRBV4-3 - CASSQELAATYEQYF
TRBJ2-7 TRBV29-1 - CSVGRGGIRYEQYF
TRBJ2-7 TRBV27 - CASSAIKLGQGTAYEQYF
TRBJ1-2 TRBV6-1 once CASSESKRTGVGNYGYTF
TRBJ2-7 TRBV7-2 - CASSPQGTVTYEQYF
TRBJ2-4 TRBV28 - CASKTPGQGANIQYF
TRBJ1-1 TRBV18 - CASSPTPGGYTEAFF
TRBJ2-1 TRBV11-1 - CASSLAGGLIIYNEQFF
TRBJ1-1 TRBV5-1 - CASTPGRNTEAFF
TRBJ1-2 TRBV6-5 - CATRREAARGYTF
TRBJ1-2 TRBV2 - CASSSEGGGYTF
TRBJ1-1 TRBV10-3 - CAISETGVLMNTEAFF
TRBJ2-7 TRBV5-1 - CASKPASGNYEQYF
TRBJ1-1 TRBV10-1 - CASSERTGGRTEAFF
TRBJ2-1 TRBV6-4 - CASSDGSRYNEQFF
TRBJ2-7 TRBV12-5 - CASALGTVGYYEQYF
TRBJ2-1 TRBV27 - CASSLRGGRNEQFF
TRBJ1-5 TRBV14 - CASSQDLGQPQHF
TRBJ1-3 TRBV5-1 - CASRLQDLPGTIYF
TRBJ2-5 TRBV7-3 - CASSYTGQWYQETQYF
TRBJ2-4 TRBV5-4 - CASSVTRAGEGAKNIQYF
TRBJ2-3 TRBV28 - CATRSDGDKPDTQYF